The 25 T cell receptor beta chains in this list originate from one sample, sequenced in a study of cytomegalovirus exposure and HLA in healthy donors. Primers for the PCR totalled 60 Vbeta and 13 Jbeta. Produced via immunoSEQ multiplex PCR; TCRdb's table is partial and in-frame only. The data contain about 170,000 clones, 60% to 85% of them singletons. Sequenced input: PBMCs. The receptors originated from a female donor in good health and CMV-seronegative.

The chain is built from TRBV19 and TRBJ1-5; 7 bases are shared with TRBD1. CDR1 and CDR2 (germline): LNHDA, SQIVND (reference sequence). Trimming at V came to 5 bases and at J to 6 bases, leaving 10 bases not matched to a gene. The CDR3 is made up of 15 amino acids. The DNA of the CDR3 is TGTGCCAGTAGTGCCATGACAGGGTACGGTCAGCCCCAGCATTTT. This gives the protein CASSAMTGYGQPQHF.

The chain has TRBV27 and TRBJ1-2; 7 nucleotides match TRBD1. Per germline, CDR1 MNHEY and CDR2 SMNVEV (reference sequence). Trimming at V came to 6 bases and at J to 4 bases, leaving 8 bases not matched to a gene. This CDR3 has 14 amino acids. The CDR3 DNA is TGTGCCAGCAGCCGTGACAGGGACGGCTATGGCTACACCTTC. Its translation: CASSRDRDGYGYTF.

The chain carries TRBV2 and TRBJ2-1; 11 nucleotides align to TRBD2. V gave up 6 bases and J gave up 3 bases; unmatched junction bases: 4. The CDR3 loop spans 15 amino acids. CDR1 SNHLY and CDR2 FYNNEI come from the germline V gene. The CDR3 sequence: CASRPGTSGYNEQFF. The CDR3 DNA sequence: TGTGCCAGCAGGCCCGGGACTAGCGGCTACAATGAGCAGTTCTTC.

The V gene is TRBV6-1, the J gene TRBJ2-7; a weak D match, TRBD1 (6 bases). CDR1 MNHNS and CDR2 SASEGT come from the germline V gene. This CDR3 is 13 amino acids long. Trimming left V 3 bases short and J 4 bases short, with 10 bases between. The CDR3 protein is CASSEGHLYEQYF. CDR3 nucleotides: TGTGCCAGCAGTGAGGGACACCTGTACGAGCAGTACTTC.

The chain uses TRBV20-1 and TRBJ2-5; no definite D call. This CDR3 contains 11 residues. Between the trimmed V and J ends, which lost 2 bases and 2 bases, there was a span of 3 bases. Germline values: CDR1 DFQATT, CDR2 SNEGSKA (reference sequence). CDR3 in amino acids: CSARLQETQYF. The DNA for the CDR3 is TGCAGTGCTAGACTACAAGAGACCCAGTACTTC.

This clone was detected a few times. V usage is TRBV9 and J usage is TRBJ2-7; 7 bases are a match to TRBD2. Trimming at V came to 0 bases and at J to 7 bases, leaving 13 bases not matched to a gene. Germline loops: CDR1 SGDLS, CDR2 YYNGEE. The CDR3 sequence is 16 residues long. The CDR3 DNA is TGTGCCAGCAGCGTAGATGCGGGAGCGATCTACGGAGAGCAGTACTTC. Translating gives CASSVDAGAIYGEQYF.

This rearrangement joins TRBV28 to TRBJ2-7; 10 nucleotides match TRBD1. The CDR3 extends over 15 amino acids. Losses at the gene ends were 2 bases for V and 3 bases for J; bases not matched to a gene: 4. From germline, CDR1 is MDHEN and CDR2 SYDVKM. CDR3 protein: CASSLGTGEGYEQYF. The CDR3 nucleotides read TGTGCCAGCAGTTTAGGGACAGGGGAAGGCTACGAGCAGTACTTC.

The chain employs TRBV10-2 and TRBJ2-1; tentative D call: TRBD1 (5 bases). Per the germline V gene, CDR1 is WSHSY and CDR2 is SAAADI. The length of the CDR3 is 12 residues. Trimming pared 5 bases from V and 5 bases from J, leaving 7 bases between. CDR3 coding DNA: TGCGCCAGCAGTCAACAGGACAATGAGCAGTTCTTC. Amino acid sequence: CASSQQDNEQFF.

Comment on this clone: Within the sample, other DNA sequences also encode this same CDR3. This sequence joins TRBV7-3 and TRBJ2-1; 9 bases align to TRBD1. The V and J ends lost 3 bases and 4 bases, in that order; junction bases with no gene match: 1. Germline V gene sequence: CDR1 SGHTA, CDR2 FQGTGA. The length of the CDR3 is 14 residues. CDR3 region: CASSLTGGYNEQFF. The CDR3 nucleotides are TGTGCCAGCAGCTTGACAGGGGGTTACAATGAGCAGTTCTTC.

In its sample, this clone was seen a few times. The chain joins TRBV11-1 to TRBJ2-3, with 7 bases identical to TRBD1. Germline CDR1 is SGHAT and CDR2 is FQDESV (reference sequence). This CDR3 region has 14 residues. The V and J ends lost 4 bases and 1 base, in that order; junction bases with no gene match: 2. The CDR3 loop is CASSSGTGTDTQYF. The CDR3 DNA reads as TGTGCCAGCAGCTCCGGGACAGGCACAGATACGCAGTATTTT.

This rearrangement joins TRBV29-1 to TRBJ1-2, with D possibly TRBD1 on 6 matching bases. The germline V gene encodes CDR1 SQVTM and CDR2 ANQGSEA. Deletions cut 4 bases from V and 8 bases from J, with 20 bases between. The CDR3 runs 14 residues. CDR3 sequence reads: CSVGTGSTIRGYTF. The CDR3 DNA sequence: TGCAGCGTTGGTACAGGGTCTACTATCAGGGGCTACACCTTC.

The chain couples TRBV14 to TRBJ2-7; 8 bases map to TRBD1. The CDR3 consists of 13 residues. Per germline, CDR1 SGHDN and CDR2 FVKESK. J lost 10 bases, V lost 4 bases, and 9 bases had no gene match. CDR3 region: CASSLPGQGSQYF. CDR3 bases: TGTGCCAGCAGCCTCCCCGGACAGGGAAGTCAGTACTTC.

The chain is built from TRBV5-5 and TRBJ2-2; 8 bases are shared with TRBD1. Germline-derived CDR1 and CDR2 are SGHKS and YYEKEE (reference sequence). With 7 bases clipped from V and 1 base from J, the junction kept 0 bases outside the gene matches. The CDR3 sequence is 13 residues long. In DNA, the CDR3 is TGTGCCAGCGGGACAGGGAACACCGGGGAGCTGTTTTTT. Amino acid sequence: CASGTGNTGELFF. The entire variable domain, with the rest obtained from reference TRBV5-5 and TRBJ2-2, is as follows: DAGVTQSPTHLIKTRGQQVTLRCSPISGHKSVSWYQQVLGQGPQFIFQYYEKEERGRGNFPDRFSARQFPNYSSELNVNALLLGDSALYLCASGTGNTGELFFGEGSRLTVL.

This clone was detected only once. The chain recombines TRBV5-6 with TRBJ2-3; 13 bases align to TRBD2. The CDR3 spans 17 residues. Germline V gene lookup returns CDR1 SGHDT and CDR2 YYEEEE. J lost 0 bases, V lost 2 bases, and 3 bases had no gene match. The CDR3 protein is CASSFRTSGGSTDTQYF. DNA for the CDR3: TGTGCCAGCAGCTTCCGGACTAGCGGGGGTAGCACAGATACGCAGTATTTT. Full variable domain (remainder filled in from reference TRBV5-6 and TRBJ2-3): DAGVTQSPTHLIKTRGQQVTLRCSPKSGHDTVSWYQQALGQGPQFIFQYYEEEERQRGNFPDRFSGHQFPNYSSELNVNALLLGDSALYLCASSFRTSGGSTDTQYFGPGTRLTVL.

The rearrangement links TRBV11-3 to TRBJ2-2; tentative D call: TRBD2 (7 bases). The CDR3 length is 15 residues. Germline lookup yields CDR1 SGHNT and CDR2 YENEEA. The germline V and J ends were trimmed by 5 bases and 7 bases, with 17 bases remaining between them. CDR3 residues: CASSRLGGAGGELFF. CDR3 bases: TGTGCCAGCAGCCGCCTAGGGGGGGCAGGCGGGGAGCTGTTTTTT.

The chain combines TRBV15 with TRBJ1-3; 7 positions match TRBD1. Per germline, CDR1 LNHNV and CDR2 YYDKDF (reference sequence). The ends lost 0 bases at V and 1 base at J; junction bases unmatched: 3. This CDR3 is built from 16 residues. Here the CDR3 DNA reads TGTGCCACCAGCAGAGACCTGACAGGGTCTGGAAACACCATATATTTT. Amino acids: CATSRDLTGSGNTIYF.

The gene calls are TRBV19 and TRBJ2-3, with D possibly matching TRBD2 (6 bases). There are 13 residues in the CDR3. The V and J ends lost 7 bases and 2 bases respectively, with 10 bases between them. Germline assignment: CDR1 LNHDA and CDR2 SQIVND (reference sequence). The CDR3 here is CASKERATDTQYF. For the CDR3, the DNA is TGTGCCAGTAAGGAGCGGGCCACAGATACGCAGTATTTT.

The chain links TRBV2 to TRBJ1-6; D remains ambiguous. Germline V gene data show CDR1 as SNHLY and CDR2 as FYNNEI. With 2 bases removed from V and 0 bases from J, the gap between germline ends came to 8 bases. The CDR3 contains 16 residues. CDR3 sequence (DNA): TGTGCCAGCAGTGAACTCGGGATCTCCTATAATTCACCCCTCCACTTT. As protein: CASSELGISYNSPLHF.

Note on this clone: Germline and junction disagree at one end, which may indicate a read error. The chain joins TRBV5-1 to TRBJ2-4; TRBD1 might be the D (5 bases). The CDR3 spans 14 residues. Germline V gives CDR1 SGHRS, CDR2 YFSETQ. The CDR3 is CASSPDNSKNIQYF. In nucleotides, the CDR3 is TGCGCCAGCAGCCCGGACAATTCCAAAAACATTCAGTACTTT.

The chain has TRBV6-1 and TRBJ1-2; 7 bases are shared with TRBD1. Germline loops: CDR1 MNHNS, CDR2 SASEGT. J was trimmed by 6 bases and V by 1 base; bases with no gene match: 2. The CDR3 runs 13 residues. The CDR3 sequence is CASSEEQGDGYTF. The CDR3, as DNA: TGTGCCAGCAGTGAAGAGCAGGGGGATGGCTACACCTTC.

V and J are TRBV19 and TRBJ2-7; the match to TRBD2 covers 7 bases. Germline trimming cut 5 bases from V and 5 bases from J; bases unmatched to any gene: 6. Per germline, CDR1 LNHDA and CDR2 SQIVND (reference sequence). The CDR3 is 13 amino acids. The DNA for the CDR3 is TGTGCCAGTAGTCGGCGGGGAGGGGACGAGCAGTACTTC. Translating gives CASSRRGGDEQYF.

The V gene is TRBV5-5, the J gene TRBJ1-4, with a tentative D call TRBD1 (6 bases). V was trimmed by 4 bases and J by 6 bases, leaving 13 bases between them. This CDR3 region has 14 residues. Germline CDR1 reads SGHKS; CDR2 reads YYEKEE (reference sequence). CDR3 residues: CASSQQGLDEKLFF. The CDR3 nucleotides read TGTGCCAGCAGCCAACAGGGTCTAGATGAAAAACTGTTTTTT.

The chain uses TRBV6-5 and TRBJ2-5, with TRBD2 matching 10 bases. The last part of the DNA fits TRBJ2-7 better; the J call may be wrong. The CDR3 has 14 residues. Germline assignment: CDR1 MNHEY and CDR2 SVGAGI. The CDR3 DNA reads TGTGCCAGCAGTCGGACTAGCGGATCCTACGAGCAGTACTTC. As protein: CASSRTSGSYEQYF.

The chain has TRBV5-1 and TRBJ1-1; D unclear. The CDR3 extends over 14 amino acids. Germline V lookup: CDR1 SGHRS, CDR2 YFSETQ. The V end was cut by 5 bases, the J end by 2 bases, with 13 bases between. CDR3 protein: CASRPGSSNTEAFF. The CDR3, as DNA: TGCGCCAGCAGACCGGGTAGCTCCAACACTGAAGCTTTCTTT.

The chain has TRBV28 and TRBJ1-4; 10 bases map to TRBD1. This CDR3 is 15 amino acids long. The V segment lost 3 bases and the J segment 8 bases; nucleotides outside the gene matches: 6. The germline V gene encodes CDR1 MDHEN and CDR2 SYDVKM. CDR3 region: CASSLGTGVWEKLFF. DNA for the CDR3: TGTGCCAGCAGTTTGGGGACAGGGGTTTGGGAAAAACTGTTTTTT.